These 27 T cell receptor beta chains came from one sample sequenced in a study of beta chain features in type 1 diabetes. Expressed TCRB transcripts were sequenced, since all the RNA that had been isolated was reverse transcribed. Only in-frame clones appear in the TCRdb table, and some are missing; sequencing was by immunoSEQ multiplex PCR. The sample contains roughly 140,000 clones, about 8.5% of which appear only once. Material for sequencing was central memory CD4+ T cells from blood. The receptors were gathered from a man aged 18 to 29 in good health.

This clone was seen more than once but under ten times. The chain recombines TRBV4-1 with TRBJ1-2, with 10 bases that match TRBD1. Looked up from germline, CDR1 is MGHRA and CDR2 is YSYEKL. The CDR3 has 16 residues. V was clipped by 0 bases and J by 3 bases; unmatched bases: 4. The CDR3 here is CASSQEGTGEYYGYTF. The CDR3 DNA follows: TGCGCCAGCAGCCAAGAGGGGACAGGGGAGTACTATGGCTACACCTTC.

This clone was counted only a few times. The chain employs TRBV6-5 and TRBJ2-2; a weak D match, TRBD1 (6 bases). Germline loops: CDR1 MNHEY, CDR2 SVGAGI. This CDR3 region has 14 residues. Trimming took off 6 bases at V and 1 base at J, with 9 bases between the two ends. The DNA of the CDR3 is TGTGCCAGCAGGGAGACAGGGAACACCGGGGAGCTGTTTTTT. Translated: CASRETGNTGELFF.

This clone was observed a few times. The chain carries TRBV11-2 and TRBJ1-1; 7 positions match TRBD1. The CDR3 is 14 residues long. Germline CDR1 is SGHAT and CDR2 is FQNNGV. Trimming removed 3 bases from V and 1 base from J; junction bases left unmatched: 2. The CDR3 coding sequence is TGTGCCAGCAGCTTTGACAGGGCGAACACTGAAGCTTTCTTT. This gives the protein CASSFDRANTEAFF. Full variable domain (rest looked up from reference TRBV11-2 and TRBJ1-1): EAGVAQSPRYKIIEKRQSVAFWCNPISGHATLYWYQQILGQGPKLLIQFQNNGVVDDSQLPKDRFSAERLKGVDSTLKIQPAKLEDSAVYLCASSFDRANTEAFFGQGTRLTVV.

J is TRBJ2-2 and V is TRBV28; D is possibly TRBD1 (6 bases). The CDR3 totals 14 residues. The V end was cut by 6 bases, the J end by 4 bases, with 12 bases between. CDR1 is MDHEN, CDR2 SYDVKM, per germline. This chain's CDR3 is CASRTSGVTGELFF. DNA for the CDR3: TGTGCCAGCAGAACTTCAGGGGTCACCGGGGAGCTGTTTTTT.

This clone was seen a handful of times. The CDR3 DNA reads as TGTGCCAGCAGTTTGGTCGAACTAGCGGGAGTAGATACGCAGTATTTT. This translates into CASSLVELAGVDTQYF. The chain joins TRBV28 to TRBJ2-3; TRBD2 agrees at 11 bases. Germline CDR1 and CDR2: MDHEN and SYDVKM. The CDR3 extends over 16 amino acids. The trim removed 3 bases at V and 5 bases at J, leaving 7 bases unmatched.

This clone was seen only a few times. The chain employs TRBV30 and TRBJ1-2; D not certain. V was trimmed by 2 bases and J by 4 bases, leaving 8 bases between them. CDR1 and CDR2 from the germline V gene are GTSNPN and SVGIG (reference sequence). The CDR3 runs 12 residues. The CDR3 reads CAWSSIFYGYTF. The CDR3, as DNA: TGTGCCTGGAGTTCCATTTTCTATGGCTACACCTTC.

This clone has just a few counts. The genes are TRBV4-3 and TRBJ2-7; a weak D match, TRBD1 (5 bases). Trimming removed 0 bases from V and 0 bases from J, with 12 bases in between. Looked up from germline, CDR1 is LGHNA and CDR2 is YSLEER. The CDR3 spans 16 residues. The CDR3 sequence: CASSQEAGFNSYEQYF. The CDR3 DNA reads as TGCGCCAGCAGCCAAGAGGCAGGGTTTAACTCCTACGAGCAGTACTTC.

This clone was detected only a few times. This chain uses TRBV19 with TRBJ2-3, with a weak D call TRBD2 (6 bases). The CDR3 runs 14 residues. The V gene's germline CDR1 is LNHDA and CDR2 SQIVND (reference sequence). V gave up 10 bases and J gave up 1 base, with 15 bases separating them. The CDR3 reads CATTEGGGTDTQYF. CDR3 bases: TGTGCCACCACGGAGGGCGGGGGCACAGATACGCAGTATTTT.

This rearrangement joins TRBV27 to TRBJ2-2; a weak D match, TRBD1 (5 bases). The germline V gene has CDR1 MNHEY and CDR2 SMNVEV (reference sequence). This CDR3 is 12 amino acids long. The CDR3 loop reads CAPPGHTGELFF. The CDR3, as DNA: TGTGCTCCGCCAGGGCACACCGGGGAGCTGTTTTTT.

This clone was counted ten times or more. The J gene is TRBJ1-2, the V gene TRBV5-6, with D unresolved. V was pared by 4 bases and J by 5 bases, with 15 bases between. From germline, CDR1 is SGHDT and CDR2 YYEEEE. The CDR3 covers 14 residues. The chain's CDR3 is CASSLYGIRYGYTF. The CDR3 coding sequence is TGTGCCAGCAGCCTTTACGGGATTCGGTATGGCTACACCTTC.

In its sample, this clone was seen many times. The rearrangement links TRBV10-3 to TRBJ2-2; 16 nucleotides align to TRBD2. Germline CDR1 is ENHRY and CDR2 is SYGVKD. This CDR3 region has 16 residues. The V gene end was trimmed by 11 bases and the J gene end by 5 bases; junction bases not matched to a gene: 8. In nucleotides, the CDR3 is TGTGCCGTCGGGACTAGCGGGAGGGCCGAAACCGGGGAGCTGTTTTTT. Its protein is CAVGTSGRAETGELFF.

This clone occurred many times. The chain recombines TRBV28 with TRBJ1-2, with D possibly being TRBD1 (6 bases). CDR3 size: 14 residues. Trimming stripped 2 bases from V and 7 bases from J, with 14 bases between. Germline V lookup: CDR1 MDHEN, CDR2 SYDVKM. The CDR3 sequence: CASSLGQGSGGYTF. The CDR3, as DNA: TGTGCCAGCAGTTTAGGGCAGGGGAGTGGTGGCTACACCTTC.

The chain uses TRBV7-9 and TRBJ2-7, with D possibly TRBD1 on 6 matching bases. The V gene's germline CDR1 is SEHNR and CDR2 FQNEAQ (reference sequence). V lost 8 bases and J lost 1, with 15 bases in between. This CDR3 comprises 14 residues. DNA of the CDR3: TGTGCCAGCCCCCGCGACAGGCTATCCTACGAGCAGTACTTC. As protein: CASPRDRLSYEQYF. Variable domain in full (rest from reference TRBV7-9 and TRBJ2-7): DTGVSQNPRHKITKRGQNVTFRCDPISEHNRLYWYRQTLGQGPEFLTYFQNEAQLEKSRLLSDRFSAERPKGSFSTLEIQRTEQGDSAMYLCASPRDRLSYEQYFGPGTRLTVT.

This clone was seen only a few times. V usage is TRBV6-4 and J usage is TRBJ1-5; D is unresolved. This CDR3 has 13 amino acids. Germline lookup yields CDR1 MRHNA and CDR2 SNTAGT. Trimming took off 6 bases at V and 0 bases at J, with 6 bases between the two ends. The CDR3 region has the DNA TGTGCCAGCAGCGTTTATAGCAATCAGCCCCAGCATTTT. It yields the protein CASSVYSNQPQHF.

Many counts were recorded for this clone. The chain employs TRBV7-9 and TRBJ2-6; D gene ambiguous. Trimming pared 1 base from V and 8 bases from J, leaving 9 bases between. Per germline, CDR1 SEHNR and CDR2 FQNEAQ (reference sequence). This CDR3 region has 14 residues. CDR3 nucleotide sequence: TGTGCCAGCAGCTTAGGCGGCCCGACCAACGTCCTGACTTTC. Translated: CASSLGGPTNVLTF.

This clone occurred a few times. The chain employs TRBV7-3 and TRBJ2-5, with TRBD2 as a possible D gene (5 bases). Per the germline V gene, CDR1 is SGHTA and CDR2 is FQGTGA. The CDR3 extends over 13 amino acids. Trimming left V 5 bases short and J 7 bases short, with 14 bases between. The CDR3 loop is CASSHDYSGTQYF. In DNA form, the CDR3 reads TGTGCCAGCAGCCATGACTATTCCGGGACCCAGTACTTC.

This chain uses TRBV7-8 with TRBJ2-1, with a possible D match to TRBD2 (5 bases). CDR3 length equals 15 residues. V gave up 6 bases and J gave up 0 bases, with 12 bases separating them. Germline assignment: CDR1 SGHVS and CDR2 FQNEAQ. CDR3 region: CASRLQGSSYNEQFF. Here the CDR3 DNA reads TGTGCCAGCAGGCTTCAAGGGAGCTCCTACAATGAGCAGTTCTTC. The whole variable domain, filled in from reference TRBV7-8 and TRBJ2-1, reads GAGVSQSPRYKVAKRGQDVALRCDPISGHVSLFWYQQALGQGPEFLTYFQNEAQLDKSGLPSDRFFAERPEGSVSTLKIQRTQQEDSAVYLCASRLQGSSYNEQFFGPGTRLTVL.

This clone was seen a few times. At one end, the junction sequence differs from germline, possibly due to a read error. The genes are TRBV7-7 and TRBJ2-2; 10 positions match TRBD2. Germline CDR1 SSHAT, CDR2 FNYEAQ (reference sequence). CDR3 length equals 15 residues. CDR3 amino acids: CASSTLAGVTGELFF. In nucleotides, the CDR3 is TGTGCTAGCAGCACCCTAGCGGGAGTCACCGGGGAGCTGTTTTTT.

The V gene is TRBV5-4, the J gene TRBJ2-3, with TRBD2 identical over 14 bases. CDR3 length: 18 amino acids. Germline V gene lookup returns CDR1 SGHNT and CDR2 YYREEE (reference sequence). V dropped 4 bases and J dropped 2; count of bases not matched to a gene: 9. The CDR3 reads CASSLSGTSGGTTDTQYF. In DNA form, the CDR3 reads TGTGCCAGCAGCCTGTCCGGGACTAGCGGGGGTACCACAGATACGCAGTATTTT.

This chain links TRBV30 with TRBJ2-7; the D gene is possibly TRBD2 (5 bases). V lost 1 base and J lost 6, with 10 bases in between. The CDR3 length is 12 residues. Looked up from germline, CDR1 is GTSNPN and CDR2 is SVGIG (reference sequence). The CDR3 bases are TGTGCCTGGAGTGCCGAGGGTGGCGAGCAGTACTTC. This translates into CAWSAEGGEQYF.

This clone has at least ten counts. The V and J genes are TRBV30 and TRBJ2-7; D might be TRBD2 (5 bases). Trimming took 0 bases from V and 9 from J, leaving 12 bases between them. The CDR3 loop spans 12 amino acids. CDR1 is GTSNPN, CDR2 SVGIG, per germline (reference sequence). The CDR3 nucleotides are TGTGCCTGGAGTGTAAGTGCAGGAGGGCAGTACTTC. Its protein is CAWSVSAGGQYF.

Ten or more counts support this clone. For the CDR3, the DNA is TGTGCCAGCTCACCTCGGGAGGGGCGTGAAGCTTTCTTT. Translation gives CASSPREGREAFF. The rearrangement joins TRBV18 to TRBJ1-1; possibly TRBD1 for D (5 bases). Per the germline V gene, CDR1 is KGHSH and CDR2 is LQKENI. The CDR3 is made up of 13 amino acids. Deletions cut 3 bases from V and 7 bases from J, with 12 bases between.

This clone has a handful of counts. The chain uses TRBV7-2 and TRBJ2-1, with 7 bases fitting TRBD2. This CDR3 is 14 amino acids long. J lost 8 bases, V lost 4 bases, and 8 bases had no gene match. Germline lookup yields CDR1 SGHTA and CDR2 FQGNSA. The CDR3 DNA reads TGTGCCAGCAGCTCCCGGACTAGTCGGGATGAGCAGTTCTTC. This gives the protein CASSSRTSRDEQFF.

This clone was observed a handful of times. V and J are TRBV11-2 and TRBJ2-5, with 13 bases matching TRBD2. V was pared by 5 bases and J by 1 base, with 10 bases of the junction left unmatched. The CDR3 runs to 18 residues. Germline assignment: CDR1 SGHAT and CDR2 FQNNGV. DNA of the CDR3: TGTGCCAGCAGCCCGAGACTAGCGGGAGGCCCCGTCCAAGAGACCCAGTACTTC. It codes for CASSPRLAGGPVQETQYF. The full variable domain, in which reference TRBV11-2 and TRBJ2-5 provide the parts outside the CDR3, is EAGVAQSPRYKIIEKRQSVAFWCNPISGHATLYWYQQILGQGPKLLIQFQNNGVVDDSQLPKDRFSAERLKGVDSTLKIQPAKLEDSAVYLCASSPRLAGGPVQETQYFGPGTRLLVL.

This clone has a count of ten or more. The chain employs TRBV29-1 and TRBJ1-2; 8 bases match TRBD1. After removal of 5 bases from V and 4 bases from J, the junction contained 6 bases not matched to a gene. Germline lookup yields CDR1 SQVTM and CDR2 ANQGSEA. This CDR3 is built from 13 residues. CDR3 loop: CSVFRDRGYGYTF. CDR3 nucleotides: TGCAGCGTTTTCCGCGACAGGGGCTATGGCTACACCTTC.

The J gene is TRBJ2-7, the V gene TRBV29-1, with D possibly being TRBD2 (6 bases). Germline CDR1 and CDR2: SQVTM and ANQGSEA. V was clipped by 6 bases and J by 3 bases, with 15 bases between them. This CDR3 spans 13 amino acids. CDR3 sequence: CSVTSQGGYEQYF. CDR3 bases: TGCAGCGTCACATCTCAGGGAGGCTACGAGCAGTACTTC.

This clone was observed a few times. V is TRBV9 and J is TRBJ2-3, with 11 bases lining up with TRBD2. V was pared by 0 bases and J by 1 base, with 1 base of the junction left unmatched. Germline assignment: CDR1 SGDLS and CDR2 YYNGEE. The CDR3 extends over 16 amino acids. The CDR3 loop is CASSVASGGRTDTQYF. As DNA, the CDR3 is TGTGCCAGCAGCGTAGCTAGCGGGGGGCGCACAGATACGCAGTATTTT. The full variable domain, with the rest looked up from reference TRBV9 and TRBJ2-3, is DSGVTQTPKHLITATGQRVTLRCSPRSGDLSVYWYQQSLDQGLQFLIQYYNGEERAKGNILERFSAQQFPDLHSELNLSSLELGDSALYFCASSVASGGRTDTQYFGPGTRLTVL.